What follows describes a single T cell receptor (beta chain). It lacks a known antigen. The record has no base qualities; no much larger clone is one base away. V gives up 0 bases and J gives up 0 bases, and the segment between their germline ends measures 9 bases. From a lookup of the germline V gene (reference sequence), CDR1 and CDR2 are DFQATT and SNEGSKA. The CDR3 covers 15 residues, taking in both the cysteine and the phenylalanine. Solely the CDR3 DNA is kept, with 45 bases framed from the first base. The data stem from a study of T cells after yellow fever vaccination (dated by TCRdb to about 2019). Background for the entire study: The SMART-Seq v4 Ultra Low Input RNA kit was used to prepare libraries from fractions with low cell numbers. To track T-cell clones before and after primary and booster YFV17D yellow fever vaccination, bulk TCR alpha and beta repertoires were sequenced longitudinally. Two healthy male donors, one aged 18 to 29 and one aged 30 to 40 years, were included in the cohort. Blood was collected at multiple timepoints before and after primary and secondary immunization, and bulk PBMC replicates and cell subsets were isolated. General findings and caveats noted by the study authors: Compared with the primary T-cell response, the secondary T-cell response was weaker but faster, peaking on day 5 rather than day 15. Only two donors were included in the study, so the extent to which the findings can be generalized is limited. A small fraction of clonotypes showed up in both the CD4 and CD8 compartments, probably as a result of convergent recombination. Computational filtering was needed because FACS-sorted repertoires could contain abundant contaminating clonotypes from the bulk population. Most clones expanded after primary vaccination were re-detected after the booster (almost 97% of CD4 and roughly 85% of CD8), suggesting broad memory maintenance.

The treatment or condition label for this specimen denotes: live attenuated yellow fever vaccine strain. Two biological replicates of bulk PBMCs were collected at each blood-draw timepoint. A standard Ficoll-Paque protocol was used to isolate PBMCs from peripheral blood. RNA was extracted with TriZol from bulk PBMCs, CD4 and CD8 fractions, and dextramer-positive and dextramer-negative fractions. Sequencer: Illumina NovaSeq 6000. TCR cDNA was synthesized by 5'RACE template switching, through which a universal primer site and unique molecular identifiers were introduced. Priming of cDNA synthesis was performed from both the TCR alpha and TCR beta constant segments. Libraries were amplified in two PCR steps, with sample barcodes and sequencing adapters added in the second step. Sequencing of libraries was performed on Illumina HiSeq 2500 (2x100 bp) or NovaSeq (2x150 bp). The original methods were these. Demultiplexing of reads and collapsing into UMI consensus sequences were performed with MIGEC, and V(D)J alignment was carried out with MiXCR. Vaccine-responding clonotypes were identified with edgeR using replicate PBMC samples, with FDR below 0.01 and a log2 fold change above 5 up to day 15 being required. Each bulk clonotype was labeled CD4 or CD8 based on which sequenced repertoire, CD4 or CD8, contained the clonotype at higher abundance. TCRdb ran its own pipeline on the public reads, namely fastp trimming at Q25 and MiXCR clone calling, and kept in-frame beta chains. Each entry is one CDR3 protein sequence, shown with its most common DNA and genes. TCRdb's processing, not the authors', yielded these V and J calls. The sample table contains roughly 340,000 distinct CDR3 sequences; only one count was recorded for 3.5% to 4.5% of them. The ten largest make up 24% of the sample.

The clonotype comes from a man in his late teens or twenties who received the YFV17D yellow fever vaccine. This specimen was PBMCs, taken 5 days after the yellow fever booster vaccination. The rearrangement combines TRBV20-1 with TRBJ2-1; D gene: possibly TRBD1, on 6 matching bases. This receptor carries the CDR3 CSARDGQSSYNEQFF. The nucleotide sequence is given as TGCAGTGCTAGAGATGGACAGAGCTCCTACAATGAGCAGTTCTTC.